This T cell receptor (beta chain) was retrieved from a study of radiotherapy plus CTLA-4 blockade in lung cancer. Germline V CDR1 and CDR2: SGDLS, YYNGEE. The V and J ends lost 0 bases and 7 bases respectively, with 10 bases between them. This CDR3 contains 13 residues. Study-level results: With interferon-beta, early dynamics of blood T cell clones were reported to best predict response. TCR clones originating in tumors grew in number in blood after radiotherapy plus ipilimumab.

Receiving focal radiation plus CTLA-4 blockade with ipilimumab were patients who had chemo-refractory metastatic non-small-cell lung cancer. The assay was immunoSEQ multiplex PCR, and TCRdb's table has in-frame clones only and misses some. The sample carries tens of thousands of clones, more than 85% recorded once. Notes on this clone: The antigen remains undetermined.

The TCR was taken from a human donor with non-small cell lung cancer that progressed on radiotherapy plus ipilimumab. The chain employs TRBV9 and TRBJ1-2; tentative D call: TRBD1 (6 bases). The specimen comprised peripheral blood, sampled from a patient treated with radiotherapy plus ipilimumab. Here the CDR3 DNA reads TGTGCCAGCAGCGTAGAGGGGGGGGCTGGCTACACCTTC. As protein: CASSVEGGAGYTF.